These T cell receptor beta chains were read from a single sample in a study of blood T cell repertoires in COVID-19. TCRdb keeps only in-frame clones here, not all; method: immunoSEQ multiplex PCR. Among 110,000 to 150,000 clones listed, approximately 87% were seen once. Source material: peripheral blood. The receptor set was obtained from a woman between 40 and 55 years old with acute or convalescent COVID-19. The CDR3 runs from the conserved cysteine through the conserved F or W. Fields, in order: D gene, clone size, J gene, V gene, CDR3 DNA, CDR3 protein. D genes are given only for firm matches. The size of a clone is reported for some rows only, either as once, few or many, or as a class for expanded clones.

TRBD1 . TRBJ2-7 TRBV7-2 TGTGCCAGCAGCCTCAACCGACAGGGGGCGCTCGAGCAGTACTTC CASSLNRQGALEQYF
TRBD2 . TRBJ2-5 TRBV6-5 TGTGCCAGCAGTTACGCACTAGCGGGGGGACAAGAGACCCAGTACTTC CASSYALAGGQETQYF
. once TRBJ2-1 TRBV7-9 TGTGCCAGCAACCCAACCTCGATGGGGGGGCGGAATGAGCAGTTCTTC CASNPTSMGGRNEQFF
TRBD2 . TRBJ2-2 TRBV24-1 TGTGCCACCAGCGGGGGTAGCGGGAGTTCAGACGGGGAGCTGTTTTTT CATSGGSGSSDGELFF
TRBD1 . TRBJ1-1 TRBV18 TGTGCCAGCTCACCTAGACAGGGGGAGAACACTGAAGCTTTCTTT CASSPRQGENTEAFF
TRBD2 . TRBJ2-3 TRBV11-2 TGTGCCAGCAGCCCCGGGCTAGCGGGGGATACGCAGTATTTT CASSPGLAGDTQYF
TRBD1 . TRBJ2-5 TRBV5-1 TGCGCCAGCAGGGGCCGGGGGACAGGGGCGCAAGAGACCCAGTACTTC CASRGRGTGAQETQYF
TRBD1 . TRBJ1-3 TRBV4-1 TGCGCCAGCAGCCAACAAGACAGGGTTGGAAACACCATATATTTT CASSQQDRVGNTIYF
. . TRBJ2-5 TRBV5-4 TGTGCCAGCAGCTTGGTAATTACAGGACAAGAGACCCAGTACTTC CASSLVITGQETQYF
. . TRBJ1-1 TRBV7-2 TGTGCCAGCAGCTTGCCCGGGACACTAAGACGAGTCACTGAAGCTTTCTTT CASSLPGTLRRVTEAFF
. . TRBJ2-7 TRBV5-1 TGCGCCAGCAGCTTGGAGGGGATCTCCTACGAGCAGTACTTC CASSLEGISYEQYF
. . TRBJ2-1 TRBV10-3 TGTGCCATCGGGACAAGCGCCTACAATGAGCAGTTCTTC CAIGTSAYNEQFF
TRBD2 . TRBJ2-3 TRBV14 TGTGCCAGCAGCCAACAAAGACTAGCGGGAGTAGATACGCAGTATTTT CASSQQRLAGVDTQYF
TRBD2 . TRBJ2-3 TRBV19 TGTGCCAGTAGTGCTAGCGGGAGTGTTGATACGCAGTATTTT CASSASGSVDTQYF
TRBD2 . TRBJ2-5 TRBV12-3/TRBV12-4 TGTGCCAGCACCCCGGGGGGACTAGCGGGGCCCCACTTC CASTPGGLAGPHF
. . TRBJ1-1 TRBV4-3 TGCGCCAGCAGCCAAGATCTAGGGAGAGAGGGTAACACTGAAGCTTTCTTT CASSQDLGREGNTEAFF
TRBD1 . TRBJ1-1 TRBV10-3 TGTGCCATCAGTGCCCCGACAGGGGAACGTCCCGAAGCTTTCTTT CAISAPTGERPEAFF
. . TRBJ2-5 TRBV11-3 TGTGCCAGCAGCTATTATGTCGGGGAGACCCAGTACTTC CASSYYVGETQYF
TRBD1 . TRBJ2-1 TRBV6-5 TGTGCCAGCAGTTCACCGGACAGGGGAATATATGAGCAGTTCTTC CASSSPDRGIYEQFF
. . TRBJ1-1 TRBV2 TGTGCCAGCAGGGGGCTCGCTGAAGCTTTCTTT CASRGLAEAFF
. . TRBJ1-1 TRBV7-8 TGTGCCAGCAGCACACTCCACGCGCAGGGTGAAGCTTTCTTT CASSTLHAQGEAFF
TRBD1 . TRBJ2-7 TRBV28 TGTGCCAGCAGTTATGACAGGGGCCCCTACGAGCAGTACTTC CASSYDRGPYEQYF
. once TRBJ2-7 TRBV12-5 TGTGCTAGTGGTCTCCACCCGTATGAGCGGACCTACGAGCAGTACTTC CASGLHPYERTYEQYF
TRBD2 . TRBJ2-5 TRBV5-4 TGTGCCAGCAGCGGGGGGACTAGCGGGGGCCAAGAGACCCAGTACTTC CASSGGTSGGQETQYF
TRBD1 once TRBJ1-4 TRBV10-3 TGTGCCATCAGTGAATCGGACAGGGGCGGAGAAAAACTGTTTTTT CAISESDRGGEKLFF
TRBD1 . TRBJ1-2 TRBV6-5 TGTGCCAGCAGTTATAGGGGCGACAGGGACTATGGCTACACCTTC CASSYRGDRDYGYTF
TRBD1 . TRBJ2-1 TRBV7-3 TGTGCCAGCAGCTTAAGCGTTGGGACAGTTCCCTACAATGAGCAGTTCTTC CASSLSVGTVPYNEQFF
TRBD1 . TRBJ1-2 TRBV20-1 TGCAGTGCTAGTGGGGACAGGGTTGGTAGTGGCTACACCTTC CSASGDRVGSGYTF
. few TRBJ2-7 TRBV10-3 TGTGCCATCAGTGAGTGGGGGACACTGAGTGGAACCTACGAGCAGTACTTC CAISEWGTLSGTYEQYF